Described below is a single T cell receptor (beta chain) sequence and its context. Antigen unknown. The entry originates in a study of vaccination and CD4 T cells after COVID-19. Study background: Convalescent donors totaled six males and four females, including two who were Hispanic. Control wells got either CEFX epitopes, HIV-1 Nef peptides, or no peptide at all. Post-COVID samples were collected a median roughly 92 days following diagnosis, spanning 35 to 161.

Noted treatment: approximately 9-day PBMC culture with coronavirus spike peptide pools or control peptides (ViraFEST assay). The Oncomine TCR Beta short-read assay was what sequenced the DNA obtained from cultured CD4+ T cells. From the PCR reads, TCRdb called clonotypes with MiXCR, one entry per CDR3 protein. This sample has some 13,000 distinct CDR3 sequences, with roughly 74% found just once. CDR3 length: 15 residues. Germline CDR1 reads WNHNN; CDR2 reads SYGVQD (reference sequence). V lost 8 bases to trimming and J lost 0 bases, with 16 bases between them. Sequenced material: CD4+ T cells from blood, cultured in vitro. The TCR originated in a human donor who had recovered from COVID-19. The rearrangement uses TRBV10-1 and TRBJ1-1, with TRBD1 as a possible D gene (6 bases). This chain's CDR3 is CASPHWGDMNTEAFF. The CDR3 DNA reads as TGCGCCAGCCCGCATTGGGGGGACATGAACACTGAAGCTTTCTTT.